Below, one T cell receptor (beta chain) is given with its context. The sample originates from a study of blood T cell repertoires in COVID-19. Germline V lookup: CDR1 SGHTA, CDR2 FQGNSA. V lost 1 base and J lost 5; bases outside the gene matches: 5. The CDR3 sequence is 15 residues long. Here immunoSEQ multiplex PCR was the method, and the copy in TCRdb shows in-frame clones only, minus some. Among approximately 97,000 clones listed, 80% to 95% were seen once. Sequences were obtained from peripheral blood. The sequence was obtained from a woman aged 50 to 65 with COVID-19, enrolled during active disease. V usage is TRBV7-2 and J usage is TRBJ2-5; 9 positions agree with TRBD1. The CDR3, as DNA: TGTGCCAGCAGCTTAGGTGGGACAGGGAGTGAGACCCAGTACTTC. Translated, it gives CASSLGGTGSETQYF.